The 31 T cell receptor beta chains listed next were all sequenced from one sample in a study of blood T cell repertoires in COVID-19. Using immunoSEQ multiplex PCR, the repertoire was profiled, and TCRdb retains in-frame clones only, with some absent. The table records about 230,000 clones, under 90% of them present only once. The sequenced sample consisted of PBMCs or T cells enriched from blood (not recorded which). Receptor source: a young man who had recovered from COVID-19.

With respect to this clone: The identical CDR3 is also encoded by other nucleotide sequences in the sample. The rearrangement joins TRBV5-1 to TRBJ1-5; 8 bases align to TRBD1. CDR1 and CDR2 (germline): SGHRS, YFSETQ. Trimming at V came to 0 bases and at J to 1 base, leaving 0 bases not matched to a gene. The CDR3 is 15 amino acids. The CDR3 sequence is CASSLGTGSNQPQHF. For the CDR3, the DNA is TGCGCCAGCAGCTTGGGGACAGGGAGCAATCAGCCCCAGCATTTT. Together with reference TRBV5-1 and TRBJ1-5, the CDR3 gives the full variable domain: KAGVTQTPRYLIKTRGQQVTLSCSPISGHRSVSWYQQTPGQGLQFLFEYFSETQRNKGNFPGRFSGRQFSNSRSEMNVSTLELGDSALYLCASSLGTGSNQPQHFGDGTRLSIL.

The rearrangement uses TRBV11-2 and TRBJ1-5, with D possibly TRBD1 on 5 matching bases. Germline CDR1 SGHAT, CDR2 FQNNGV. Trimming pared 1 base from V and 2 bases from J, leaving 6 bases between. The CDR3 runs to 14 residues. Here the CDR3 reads CASSLGGGNQPQHF. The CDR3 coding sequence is TGTGCCAGCAGCTTAGGGGGCGGCAATCAGCCCCAGCATTTT. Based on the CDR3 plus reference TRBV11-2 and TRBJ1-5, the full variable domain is EAGVAQSPRYKIIEKRQSVAFWCNPISGHATLYWYQQILGQGPKLLIQFQNNGVVDDSQLPKDRFSAERLKGVDSTLKIQPAKLEDSAVYLCASSLGGGNQPQHFGDGTRLSIL.

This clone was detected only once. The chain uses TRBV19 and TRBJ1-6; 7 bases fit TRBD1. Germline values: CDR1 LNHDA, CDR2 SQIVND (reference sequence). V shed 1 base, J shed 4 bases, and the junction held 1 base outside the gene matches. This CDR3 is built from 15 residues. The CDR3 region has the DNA TGTGCCAGTAGTATAGGGGACAGATATAATTCACCCCTCCACTTT. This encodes CASSIGDRYNSPLHF.

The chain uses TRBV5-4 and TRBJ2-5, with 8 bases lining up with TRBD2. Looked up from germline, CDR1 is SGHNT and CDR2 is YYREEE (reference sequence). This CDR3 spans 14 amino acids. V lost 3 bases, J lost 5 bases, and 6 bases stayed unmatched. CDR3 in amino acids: CASSSGTRGETQYF. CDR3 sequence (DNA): TGTGCCAGCAGCTCCGGGACTAGGGGGGAGACCCAGTACTTC.

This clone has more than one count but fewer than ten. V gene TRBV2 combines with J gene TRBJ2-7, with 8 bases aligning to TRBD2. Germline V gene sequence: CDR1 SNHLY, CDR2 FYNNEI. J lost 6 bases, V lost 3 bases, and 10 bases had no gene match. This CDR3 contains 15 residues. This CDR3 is CASSDYRGGGIEQYF. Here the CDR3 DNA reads TGTGCCAGCAGTGATTATCGGGGGGGAGGTATCGAGCAGTACTTC.

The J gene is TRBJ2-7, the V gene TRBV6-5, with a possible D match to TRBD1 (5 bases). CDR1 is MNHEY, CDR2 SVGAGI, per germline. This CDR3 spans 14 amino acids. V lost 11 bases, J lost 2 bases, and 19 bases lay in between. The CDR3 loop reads CAAPVTVFPYEQYF. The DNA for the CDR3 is TGTGCCGCGCCGGTGACAGTTTTCCCCTACGAGCAGTACTTC.

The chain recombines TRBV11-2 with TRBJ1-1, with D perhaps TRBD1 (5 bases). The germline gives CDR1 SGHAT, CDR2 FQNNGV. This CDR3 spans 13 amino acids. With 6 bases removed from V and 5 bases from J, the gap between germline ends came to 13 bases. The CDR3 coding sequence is TGTGCCAGCAGTTGGACGGGGGGAACTGAAGCTTTCTTT. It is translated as CASSWTGGTEAFF.

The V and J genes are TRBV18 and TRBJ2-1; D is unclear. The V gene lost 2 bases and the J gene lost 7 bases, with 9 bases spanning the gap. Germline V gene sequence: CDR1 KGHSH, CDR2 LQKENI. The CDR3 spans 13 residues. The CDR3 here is CASSPDRGNEQFF. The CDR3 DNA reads TGTGCCAGCTCACCAGATAGAGGAAATGAGCAGTTCTTC.

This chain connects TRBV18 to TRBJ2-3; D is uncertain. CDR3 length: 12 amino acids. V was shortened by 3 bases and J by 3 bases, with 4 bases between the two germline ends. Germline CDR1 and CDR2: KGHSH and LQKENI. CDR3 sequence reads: CASSPSTDTQYF. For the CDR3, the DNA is TGTGCCAGCTCACCGAGTACAGATACGCAGTATTTT.

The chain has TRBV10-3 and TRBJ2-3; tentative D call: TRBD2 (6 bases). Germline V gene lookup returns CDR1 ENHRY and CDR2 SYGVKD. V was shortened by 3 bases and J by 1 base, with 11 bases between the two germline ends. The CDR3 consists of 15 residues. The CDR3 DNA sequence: TGTGCCATCAGTGATCTTGGAGGGGGCACAGATACGCAGTATTTT. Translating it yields CAISDLGGGTDTQYF.

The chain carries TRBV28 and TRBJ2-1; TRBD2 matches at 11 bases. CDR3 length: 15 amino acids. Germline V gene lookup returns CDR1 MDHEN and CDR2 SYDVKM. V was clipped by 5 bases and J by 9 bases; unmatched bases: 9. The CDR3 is CASSRTSGRSGEQFF. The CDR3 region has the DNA TGTGCCAGCAGTAGAACTAGCGGGAGATCGGGTGAGCAGTTCTTC.

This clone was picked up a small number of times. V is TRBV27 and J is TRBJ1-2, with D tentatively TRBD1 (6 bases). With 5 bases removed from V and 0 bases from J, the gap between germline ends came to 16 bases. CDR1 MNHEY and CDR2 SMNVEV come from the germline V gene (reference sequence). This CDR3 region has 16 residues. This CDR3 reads CASSPIGTRANYGYTF. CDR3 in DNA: TGTGCCAGCAGTCCTATCGGGACAAGAGCTAACTATGGCTACACCTTC.

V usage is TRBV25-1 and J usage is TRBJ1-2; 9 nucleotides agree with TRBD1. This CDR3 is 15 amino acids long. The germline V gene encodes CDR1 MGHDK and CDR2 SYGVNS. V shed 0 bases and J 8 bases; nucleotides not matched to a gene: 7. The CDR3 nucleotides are TGTGCCAGCAGTGAATATGGGGGACAGGGCGACGGCTACACCTTC. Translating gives CASSEYGGQGDGYTF.

DNA of the CDR3: TGTGCCATCAGTCTGACAGGGGAGGACACTGAAGCTTTCTTT. Residues: CAISLTGEDTEAFF. The chain uses TRBV10-3 and TRBJ1-1, with 8 bases that match TRBD1. V was pared by 5 bases and J by 3 bases, with 5 bases of the junction left unmatched. The CDR3 consists of 14 residues. CDR1 is ENHRY and CDR2 is SYGVKD in the germline V gene.

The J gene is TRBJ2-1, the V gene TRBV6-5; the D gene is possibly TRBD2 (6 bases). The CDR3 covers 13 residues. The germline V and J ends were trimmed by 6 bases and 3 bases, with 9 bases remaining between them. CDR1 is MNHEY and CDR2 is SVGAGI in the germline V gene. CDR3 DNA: TGTGCCAGCAGGGAGGACTACTACAATGAGCAGTTCTTC. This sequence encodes CASREDYYNEQFF.

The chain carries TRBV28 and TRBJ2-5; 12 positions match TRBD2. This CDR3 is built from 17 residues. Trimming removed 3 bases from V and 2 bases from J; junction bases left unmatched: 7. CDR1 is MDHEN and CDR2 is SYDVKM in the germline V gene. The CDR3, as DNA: TGTGCCAGCAGTTTTTGGGGACTAGCGGGTTTACAAGAGACCCAGTACTTC. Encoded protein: CASSFWGLAGLQETQYF. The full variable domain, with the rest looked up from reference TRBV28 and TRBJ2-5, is DVKVTQSSRYLVKRTGEKVFLECVQDMDHENMFWYRQDPGLGLRLIYFSYDVKMKEKGDIPEGYSVSREKKERFSLILESASTNQTSMYLCASSFWGLAGLQETQYFGPGTRLLVL.

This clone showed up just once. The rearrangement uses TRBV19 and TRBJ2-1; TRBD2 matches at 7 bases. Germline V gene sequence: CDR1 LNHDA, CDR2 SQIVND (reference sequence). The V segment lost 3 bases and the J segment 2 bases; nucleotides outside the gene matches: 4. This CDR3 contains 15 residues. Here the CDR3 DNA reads TGTGCCAGTAGTATGGGACGGGAGGCCTACAATGAGCAGTTCTTC. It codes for CASSMGREAYNEQFF.

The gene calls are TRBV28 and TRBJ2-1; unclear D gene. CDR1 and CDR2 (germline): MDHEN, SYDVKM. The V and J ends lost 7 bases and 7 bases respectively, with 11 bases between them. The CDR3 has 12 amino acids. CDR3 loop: CASISPANEQFF. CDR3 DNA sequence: TGTGCCAGCATCTCCCCTGCGAATGAGCAGTTCTTC.

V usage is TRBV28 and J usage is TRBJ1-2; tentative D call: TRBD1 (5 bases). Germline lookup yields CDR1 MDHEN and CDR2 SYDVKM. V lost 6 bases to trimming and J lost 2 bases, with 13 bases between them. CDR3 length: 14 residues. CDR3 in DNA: TGTGCCAGCAGCCCCCCCCAGGGAAACTATGGCTACACCTTC. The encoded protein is CASSPPQGNYGYTF.

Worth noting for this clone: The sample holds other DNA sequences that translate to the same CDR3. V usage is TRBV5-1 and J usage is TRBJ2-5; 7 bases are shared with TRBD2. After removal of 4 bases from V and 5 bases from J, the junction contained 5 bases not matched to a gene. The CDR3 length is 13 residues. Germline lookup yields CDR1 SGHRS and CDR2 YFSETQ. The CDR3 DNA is TGCGCCAGCAGCCCGGGAGGTGGGGAGACCCAGTACTTC. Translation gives CASSPGGGETQYF.

CDR3 coding DNA: TGTGCCAGCAGATTACTAGCGGGCAGCACAGATACGCAGTATTTT. This translates into CASRLLAGSTDTQYF. The V and J genes are TRBV7-8 and TRBJ2-3, with TRBD2 matching over 9 bases. CDR3 length: 15 residues. CDR1 and CDR2 (germline): SGHVS, FQNEAQ. The V and J ends lost 6 bases and 0 bases, in that order; junction bases with no gene match: 4.

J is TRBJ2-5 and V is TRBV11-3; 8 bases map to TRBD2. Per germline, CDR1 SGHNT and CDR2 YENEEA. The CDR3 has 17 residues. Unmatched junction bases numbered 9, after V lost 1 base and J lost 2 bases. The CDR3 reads CASSLGLAGTKQETQYF. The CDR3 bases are TGTGCCAGCAGCTTAGGTCTAGCGGGCACCAAACAAGAGACCCAGTACTTC.

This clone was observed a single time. The CDR3 DNA is TGTGCCAGTAGCTCCCGACAGGGGGCGGACCAGCCCCAGCATTTT. Translating it yields CASSSRQGADQPQHF. The chain has TRBV19 and TRBJ1-5; TRBD1 matches at 10 bases. This CDR3 has 15 amino acids. CDR1 is LNHDA, CDR2 SQIVND, per germline (reference sequence). The junction had 9 bases not matched to a gene; V was cut back by 6 bases and J by 7 bases.

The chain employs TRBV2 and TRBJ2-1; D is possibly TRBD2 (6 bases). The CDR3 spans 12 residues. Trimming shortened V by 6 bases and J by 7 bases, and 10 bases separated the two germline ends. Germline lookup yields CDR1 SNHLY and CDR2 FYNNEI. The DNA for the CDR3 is TGTGCCAGCAGGGGGGGTTATAATGAGCAGTTCTTC. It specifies CASRGGYNEQFF.

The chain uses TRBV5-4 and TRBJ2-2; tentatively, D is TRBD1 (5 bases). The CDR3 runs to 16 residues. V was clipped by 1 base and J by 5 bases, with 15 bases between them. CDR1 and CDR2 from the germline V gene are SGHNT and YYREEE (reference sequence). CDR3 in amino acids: CASSLPGQGWTGELFF. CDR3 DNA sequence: TGTGCCAGCAGCTTGCCAGGGCAGGGCTGGACCGGGGAGCTGTTTTTT.

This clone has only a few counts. The CDR3 reads CASEGQGGNQPQHF. The CDR3 DNA is TGCGCCAGCGAGGGACAGGGTGGAAATCAGCCCCAGCATTTT. The genes are TRBV4-1 and TRBJ1-5; 9 bases match TRBD1. The CDR3 totals 14 residues. Germline CDR1 MGHRA, CDR2 YSYEKL. J gave up 4 bases and V 8 bases, and 6 bases lay outside the gene matches.

This CDR3 reads CASSKDRGPGTEAFF. As DNA, the CDR3 is TGTGCCAGCAGTAAGGACAGGGGGCCGGGGACTGAAGCTTTCTTT. The J gene is TRBJ1-1, the V gene TRBV6-5; 11 positions agree with TRBD1. The J segment lost 5 bases and the V segment lost 5 bases, leaving 7 bases of the junction unmatched. CDR3 size: 15 residues. Germline V lookup: CDR1 MNHEY, CDR2 SVGAGI.

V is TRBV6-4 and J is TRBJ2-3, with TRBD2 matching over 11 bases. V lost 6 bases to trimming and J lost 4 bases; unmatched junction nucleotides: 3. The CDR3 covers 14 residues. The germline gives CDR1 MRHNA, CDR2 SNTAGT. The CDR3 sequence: CASSLAGGADTQYF. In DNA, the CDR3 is TGTGCCAGCAGCCTAGCGGGGGGAGCAGATACGCAGTATTTT.

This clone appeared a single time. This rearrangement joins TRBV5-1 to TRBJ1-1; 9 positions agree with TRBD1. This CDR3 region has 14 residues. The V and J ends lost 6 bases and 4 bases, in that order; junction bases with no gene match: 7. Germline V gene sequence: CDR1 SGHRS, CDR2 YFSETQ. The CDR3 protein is CASNREGQGTEAFF. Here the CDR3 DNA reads TGCGCCAGCAACCGTGAGGGACAGGGCACTGAAGCTTTCTTT.

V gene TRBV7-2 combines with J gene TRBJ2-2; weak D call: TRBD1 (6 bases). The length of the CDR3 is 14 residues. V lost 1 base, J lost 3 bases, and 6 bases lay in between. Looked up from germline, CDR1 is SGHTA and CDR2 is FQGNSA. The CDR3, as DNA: TGTGCCAGCAGCTTAGGGACAGACACCGGGGAGCTGTTTTTT. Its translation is CASSLGTDTGELFF.

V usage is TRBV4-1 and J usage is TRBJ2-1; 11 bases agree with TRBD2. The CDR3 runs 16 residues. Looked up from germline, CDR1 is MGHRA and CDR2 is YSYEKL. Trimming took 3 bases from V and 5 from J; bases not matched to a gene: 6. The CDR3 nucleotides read TGCGCCAGCAGCCACTTAGCGGGAGGGCCAAACAATGAGCAGTTCTTC. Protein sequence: CASSHLAGGPNNEQFF.